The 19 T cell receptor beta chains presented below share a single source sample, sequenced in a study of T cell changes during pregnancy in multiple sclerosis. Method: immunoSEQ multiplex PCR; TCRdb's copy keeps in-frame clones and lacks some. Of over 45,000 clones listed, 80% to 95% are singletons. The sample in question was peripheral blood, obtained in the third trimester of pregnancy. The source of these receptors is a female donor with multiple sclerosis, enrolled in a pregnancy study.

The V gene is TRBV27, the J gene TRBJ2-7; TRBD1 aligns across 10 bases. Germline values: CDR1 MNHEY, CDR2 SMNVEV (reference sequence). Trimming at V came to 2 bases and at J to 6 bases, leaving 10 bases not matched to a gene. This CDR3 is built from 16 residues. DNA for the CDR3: TGTGCCAGCAGTTTAAGTTCCTGGGACAGGGGATTCGAGCAGTACTTC. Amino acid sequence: CASSLSSWDRGFEQYF.

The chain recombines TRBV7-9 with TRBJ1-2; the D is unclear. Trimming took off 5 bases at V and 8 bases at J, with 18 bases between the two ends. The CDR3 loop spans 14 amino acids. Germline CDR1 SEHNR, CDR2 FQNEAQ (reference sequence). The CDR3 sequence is CASSPALGETGYTF. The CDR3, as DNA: TGTGCCAGCAGCCCCGCGTTGGGAGAAACCGGCTACACCTTC.

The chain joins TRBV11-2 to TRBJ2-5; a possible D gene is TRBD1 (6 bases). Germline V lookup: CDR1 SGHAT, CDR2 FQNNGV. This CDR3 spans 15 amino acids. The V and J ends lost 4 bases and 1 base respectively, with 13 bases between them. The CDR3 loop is CASSYNRELQETQYF. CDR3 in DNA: TGTGCCAGCAGCTACAACAGGGAACTCCAAGAGACCCAGTACTTC.

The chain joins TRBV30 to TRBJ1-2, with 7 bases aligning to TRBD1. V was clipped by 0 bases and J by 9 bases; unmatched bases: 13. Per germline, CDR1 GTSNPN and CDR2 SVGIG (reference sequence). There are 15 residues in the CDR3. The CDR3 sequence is CAWSVSSTGAMSYTF. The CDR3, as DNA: TGTGCCTGGAGTGTATCAAGTACAGGGGCCATGAGCTACACCTTC.

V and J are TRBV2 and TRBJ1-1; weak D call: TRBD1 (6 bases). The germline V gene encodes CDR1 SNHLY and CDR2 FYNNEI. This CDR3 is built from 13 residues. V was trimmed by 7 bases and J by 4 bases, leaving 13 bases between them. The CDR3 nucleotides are TGTGCCAGCAACACTCAGGGGAGCACTGAAGCTTTCTTT. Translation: CASNTQGSTEAFF.

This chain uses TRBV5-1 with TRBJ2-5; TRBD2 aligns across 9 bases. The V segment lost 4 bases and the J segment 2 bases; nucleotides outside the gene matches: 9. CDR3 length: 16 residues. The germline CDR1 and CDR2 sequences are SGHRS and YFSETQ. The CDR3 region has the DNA TGCGCCAGCAGCCTGCGGGAGCGGGAGGAACAAGAGACCCAGTACTTC. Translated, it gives CASSLREREEQETQYF.

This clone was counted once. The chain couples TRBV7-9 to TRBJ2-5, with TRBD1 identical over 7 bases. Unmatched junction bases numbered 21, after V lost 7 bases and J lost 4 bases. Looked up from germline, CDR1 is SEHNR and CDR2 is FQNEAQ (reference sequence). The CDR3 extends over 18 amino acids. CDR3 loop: CASTRSVSGQLFGETQYF. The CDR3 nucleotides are TGTGCCAGCACCAGGAGCGTGTCGGGACAGTTGTTTGGAGAGACCCAGTACTTC.

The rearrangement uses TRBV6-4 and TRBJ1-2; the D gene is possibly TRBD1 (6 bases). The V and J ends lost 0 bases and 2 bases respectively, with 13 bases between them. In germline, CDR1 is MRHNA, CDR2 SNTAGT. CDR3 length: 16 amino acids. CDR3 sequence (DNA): TGTGCCAGCAGTGACTCCTGGGGGGGCCTAAACTATGGCTACACCTTC. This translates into CASSDSWGGLNYGYTF.

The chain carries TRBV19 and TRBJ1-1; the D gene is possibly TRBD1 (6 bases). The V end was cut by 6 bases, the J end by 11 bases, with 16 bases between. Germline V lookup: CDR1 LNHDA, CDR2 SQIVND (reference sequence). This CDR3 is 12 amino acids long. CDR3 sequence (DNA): TGTGCCAGTAGCGGGGGGCTAATTAGGGCTTTCTTT. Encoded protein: CASSGGLIRAFF.

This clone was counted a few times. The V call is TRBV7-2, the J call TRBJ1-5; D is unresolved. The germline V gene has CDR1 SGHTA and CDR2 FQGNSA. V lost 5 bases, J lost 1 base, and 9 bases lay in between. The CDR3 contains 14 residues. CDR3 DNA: TGTGCCAGCAGCCCCTTCAGGAGCAATCAGCCCCAGCATTTT. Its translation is CASSPFRSNQPQHF.

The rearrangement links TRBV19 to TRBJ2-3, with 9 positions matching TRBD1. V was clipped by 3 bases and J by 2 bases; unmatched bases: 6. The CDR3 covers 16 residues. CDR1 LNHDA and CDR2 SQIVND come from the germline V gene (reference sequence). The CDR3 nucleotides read TGTGCCAGTAGTATGACCGGGACAGGGTACACAGATACGCAGTATTTT. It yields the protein CASSMTGTGYTDTQYF. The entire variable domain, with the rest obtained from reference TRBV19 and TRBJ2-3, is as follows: DGGITQSPKYLFRKEGQNVTLSCEQNLNHDAMYWYRQDPGQGLRLIYYSQIVNDFQKGDIAEGYSVSREKKESFPLTVTSAQKNPTAFYLCASSMTGTGYTDTQYFGPGTRLTVL.

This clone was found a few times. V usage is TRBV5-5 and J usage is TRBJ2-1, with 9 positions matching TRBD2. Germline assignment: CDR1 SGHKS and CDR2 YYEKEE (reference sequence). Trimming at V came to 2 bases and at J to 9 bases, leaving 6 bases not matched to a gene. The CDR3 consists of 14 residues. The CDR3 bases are TGTGCCAGCAGCTTTAGCGGGAGTGTTAGTGAGCAGTTCTTC. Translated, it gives CASSFSGSVSEQFF.

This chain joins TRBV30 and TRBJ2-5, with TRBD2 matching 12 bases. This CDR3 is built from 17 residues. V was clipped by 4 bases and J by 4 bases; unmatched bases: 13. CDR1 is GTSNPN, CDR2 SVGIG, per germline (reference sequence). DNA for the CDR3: TGTGCCTGGAAGACTCTAGCGGGAGGGAATCGGTTAGAGACCCAGTACTTC. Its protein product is CAWKTLAGGNRLETQYF.

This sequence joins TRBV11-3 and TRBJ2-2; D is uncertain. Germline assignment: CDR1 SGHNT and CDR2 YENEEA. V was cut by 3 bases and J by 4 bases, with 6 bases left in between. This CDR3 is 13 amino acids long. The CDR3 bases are TGTGCCAGCAGCTTTTCTAGCACCGGGGAGCTGTTTTTT. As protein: CASSFSSTGELFF. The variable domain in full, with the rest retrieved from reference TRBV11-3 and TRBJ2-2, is EAGVVQSPRYKIIEKKQPVAFWCNPISGHNTLYWYLQNLGQGPELLIRYENEEAVDDSQLPKDRFSAERLKGVDSTLKIQPAELGDSAVYLCASSFSSTGELFFGEGSRLTVL.

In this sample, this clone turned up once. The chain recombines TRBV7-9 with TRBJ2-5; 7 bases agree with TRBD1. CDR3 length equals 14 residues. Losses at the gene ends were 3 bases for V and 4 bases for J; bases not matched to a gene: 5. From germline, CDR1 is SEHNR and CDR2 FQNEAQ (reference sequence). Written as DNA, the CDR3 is TGTGCCAGCAGCTTTACAGGGGTTCGAGAGACCCAGTACTTC. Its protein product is CASSFTGVRETQYF.

CDR3 DNA: TGTGCCAGCACCCCATGGGTCTCTTTCGAGGGAGGGACCGGGCGAACGCAGTATTTT. Its translation is CASTPWVSFEGGTGRTQYF. This chain connects TRBV19 to TRBJ2-3, with 7 bases aligning to TRBD2. CDR3 length equals 19 residues. Germline V gene sequence: CDR1 LNHDA, CDR2 SQIVND (reference sequence). V was clipped by 9 bases and J by 9 bases; unmatched bases: 30.

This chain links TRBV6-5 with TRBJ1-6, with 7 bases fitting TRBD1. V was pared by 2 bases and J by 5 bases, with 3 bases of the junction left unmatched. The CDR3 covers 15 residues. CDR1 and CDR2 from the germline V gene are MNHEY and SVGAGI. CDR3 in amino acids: CASSYGTANNSPLHF. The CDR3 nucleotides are TGTGCCAGCAGTTACGGGACAGCTAATAATTCACCCCTCCACTTT.

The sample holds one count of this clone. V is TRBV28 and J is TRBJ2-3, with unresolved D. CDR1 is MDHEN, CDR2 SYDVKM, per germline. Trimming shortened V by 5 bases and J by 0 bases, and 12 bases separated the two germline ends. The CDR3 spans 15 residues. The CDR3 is CASSTRHQSTDTQYF. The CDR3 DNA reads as TGTGCCAGCAGTACCCGACACCAAAGCACAGATACGCAGTATTTT.

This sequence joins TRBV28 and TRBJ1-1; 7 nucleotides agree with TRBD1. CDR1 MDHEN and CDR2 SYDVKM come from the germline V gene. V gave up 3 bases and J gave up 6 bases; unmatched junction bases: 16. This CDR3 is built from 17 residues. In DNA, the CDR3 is TGTGCCAGCAGTTTTTGGCCTCAACCGAGGGGGCTGGCTGAAGCTTTCTTT. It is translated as CASSFWPQPRGLAEAFF.